The entry below gives a single T cell receptor (beta chain) sequence along with its context. TCRdb's table, derived via immunoSEQ multiplex PCR, lists solely in-frame clones and lacks some. Altogether over 30,000 clones are present, roughly 94% being singletons, with the ten largest covering under 0.9%. Unmatched junction bases numbered 3, after V lost 4 bases and J lost 2 bases. Germline CDR1 reads KGHSH; CDR2 reads LQKENI. This CDR3 region has 15 residues. These data come from a study of T cell changes during pregnancy in multiple sclerosis. The sample here was CD4+ T cells from peripheral blood mononuclear cells, taken in the third trimester of pregnancy. The J gene is TRBJ2-7, the V gene TRBV18, with 12 bases that match TRBD2. The sequence was obtained from a female donor with multiple sclerosis, enrolled in a pregnancy study. CDR3 in DNA: TGTGCCAGCTCACTGGGGACTAGCGGGCCCTACGAGCAGTACTTC. It codes for CASSLGTSGPYEQYF.